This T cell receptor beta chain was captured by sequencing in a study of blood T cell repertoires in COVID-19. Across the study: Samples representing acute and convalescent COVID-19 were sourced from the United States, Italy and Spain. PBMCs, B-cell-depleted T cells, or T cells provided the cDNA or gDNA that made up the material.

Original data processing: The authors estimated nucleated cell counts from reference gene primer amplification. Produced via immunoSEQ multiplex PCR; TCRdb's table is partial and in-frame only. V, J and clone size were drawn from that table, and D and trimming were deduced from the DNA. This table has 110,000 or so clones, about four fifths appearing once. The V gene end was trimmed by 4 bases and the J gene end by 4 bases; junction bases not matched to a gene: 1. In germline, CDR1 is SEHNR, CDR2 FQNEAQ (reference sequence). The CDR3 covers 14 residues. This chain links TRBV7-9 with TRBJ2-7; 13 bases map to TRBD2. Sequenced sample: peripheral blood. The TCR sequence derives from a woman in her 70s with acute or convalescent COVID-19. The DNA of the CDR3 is TGTGCCAGCAGCTCGGGACTAGCGGGGTACGAGCAGTACTTC. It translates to CASSSGLAGYEQYF.